The clone carrying this TCR beta chain was seen once. Its antigen remains unknown. The data were obtained in a study of cytomegalovirus exposure and HLA in healthy donors. Background on the study: Clustering assigned over 70% of the approximately 370 genotyped donors to the Caucasian-associated ancestry cluster.

Germline V lookup: CDR1 SQVTM, CDR2 ANQGSEA. This CDR3 has 12 amino acids. Trimming pared 5 bases from V and 2 bases from J, leaving 9 bases between. The PCR had 60 Vbeta and 13 Jbeta primers. Libraries were prepared by immunoSEQ multiplex PCR; TCRdb keeps only in-frame clonotypes and omits some of them. The sample carries some 190,000 clones, around 79% recorded once. The study's findings and limits: Cytomegalovirus association was assigned to about 150 TCR beta chains. For most TCR beta V segments, an earlier analysis put the productive rate at about 87% or about 30% of the time.

The chain uses TRBV29-1 and TRBJ2-5; maybe TRBD1 (5 bases). The source is a woman aged 45-65 years in good health and CMV-seronegative. Source material: PBMCs. CDR3 DNA: TGCAGCGTTCGACAGATGCAAGAGACCCAGTACTTC. This sequence encodes CSVRQMQETQYF.